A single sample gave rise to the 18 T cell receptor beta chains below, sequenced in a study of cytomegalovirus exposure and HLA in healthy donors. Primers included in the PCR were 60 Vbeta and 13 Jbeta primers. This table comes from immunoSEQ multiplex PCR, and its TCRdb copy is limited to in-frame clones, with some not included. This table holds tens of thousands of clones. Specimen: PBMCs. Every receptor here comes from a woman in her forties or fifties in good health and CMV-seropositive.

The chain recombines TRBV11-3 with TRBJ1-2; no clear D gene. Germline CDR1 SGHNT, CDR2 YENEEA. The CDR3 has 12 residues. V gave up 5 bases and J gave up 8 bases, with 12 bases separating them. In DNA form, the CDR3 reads TGTGCCAGCAGCGTCGGGGAACAAGGCTACACCTTC. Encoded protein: CASSVGEQGYTF.

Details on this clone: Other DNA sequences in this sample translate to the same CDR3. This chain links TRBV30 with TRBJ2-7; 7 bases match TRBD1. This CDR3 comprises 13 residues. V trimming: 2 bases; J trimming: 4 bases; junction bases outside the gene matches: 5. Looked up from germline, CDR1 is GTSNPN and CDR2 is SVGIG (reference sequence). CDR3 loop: CAWSKGQLYEQYF. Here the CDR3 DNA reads TGTGCCTGGAGTAAGGGACAGCTTTACGAGCAGTACTTC.

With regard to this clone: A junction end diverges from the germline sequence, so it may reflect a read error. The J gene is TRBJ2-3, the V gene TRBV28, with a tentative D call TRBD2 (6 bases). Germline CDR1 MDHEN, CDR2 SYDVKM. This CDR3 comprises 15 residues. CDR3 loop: CASTLGGVGTDTQYF. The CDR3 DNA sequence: TGTGCCAGCACTTTAGGAGGGGTAGGCACAGATACGCAGTATTTT.

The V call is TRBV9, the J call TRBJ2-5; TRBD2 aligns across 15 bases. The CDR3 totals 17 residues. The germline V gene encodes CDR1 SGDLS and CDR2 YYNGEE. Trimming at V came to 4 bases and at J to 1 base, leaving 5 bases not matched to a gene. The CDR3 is CASSTGTSGGLQETQYF. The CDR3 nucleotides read TGTGCCAGCAGCACAGGGACTAGCGGGGGGCTCCAAGAGACCCAGTACTTC.

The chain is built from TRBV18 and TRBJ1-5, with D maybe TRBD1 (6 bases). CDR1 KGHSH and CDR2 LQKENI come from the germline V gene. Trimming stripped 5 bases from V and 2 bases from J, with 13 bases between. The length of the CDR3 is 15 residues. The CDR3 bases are TGTGCCAGCTCAAATGGACCAGGGGGCAATCAGCCCCAGCATTTT. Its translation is CASSNGPGGNQPQHF.

The DNA for the CDR3 is TGTGCCAGCAGCTCGATCCGGGGGGGTAAGGATCAGCCCCAGCATTTT. Its translation: CASSSIRGGKDQPQHF. The V call is TRBV11-2, the J call TRBJ1-5; D is perhaps TRBD1 (5 bases). Per germline, CDR1 SGHAT and CDR2 FQNNGV. The CDR3 consists of 16 residues. V dropped 4 bases and J dropped 5 bases, with 18 bases sitting between them.

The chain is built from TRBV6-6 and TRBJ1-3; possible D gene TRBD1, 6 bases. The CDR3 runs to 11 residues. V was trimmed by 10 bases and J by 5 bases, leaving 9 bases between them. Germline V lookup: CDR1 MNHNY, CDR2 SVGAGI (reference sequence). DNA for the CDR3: TGTGCCACGGGACACCGAAACACCATATATTTT. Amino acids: CATGHRNTIYF.

The CDR3 DNA is TGTGCCAGCAGTTTGGGTAGCGGGCGGACAGATACGCAGTATTTT. It encodes CASSLGSGRTDTQYF. V is TRBV28 and J is TRBJ2-3; 7 bases are a match to TRBD2. The V and J ends lost 3 bases and 3 bases, in that order; junction bases with no gene match: 6. The CDR3 runs 15 residues. Germline V gene lookup returns CDR1 MDHEN and CDR2 SYDVKM.

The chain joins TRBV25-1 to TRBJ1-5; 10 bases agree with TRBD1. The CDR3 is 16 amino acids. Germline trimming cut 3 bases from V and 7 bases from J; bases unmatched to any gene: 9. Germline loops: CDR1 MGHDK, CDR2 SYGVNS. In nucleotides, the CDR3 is TGTGCCAGCAGTGAGGGACAGGGGAACTCAGGGCAGCCCCAGCATTTT. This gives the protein CASSEGQGNSGQPQHF.

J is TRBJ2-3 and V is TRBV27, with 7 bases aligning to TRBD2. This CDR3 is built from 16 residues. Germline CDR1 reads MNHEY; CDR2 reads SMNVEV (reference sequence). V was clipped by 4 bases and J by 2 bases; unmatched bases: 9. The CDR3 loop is CASSSEGLKITDTQYF. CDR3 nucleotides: TGTGCCAGCAGTTCGGAGGGACTAAAAATCACAGATACGCAGTATTTT.

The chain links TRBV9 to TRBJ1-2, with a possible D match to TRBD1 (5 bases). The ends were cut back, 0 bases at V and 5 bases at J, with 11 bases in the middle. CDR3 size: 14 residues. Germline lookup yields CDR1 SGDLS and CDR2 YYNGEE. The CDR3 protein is CASSVGAREYGYTF. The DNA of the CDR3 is TGTGCCAGCAGCGTAGGAGCCAGGGAATATGGCTACACCTTC. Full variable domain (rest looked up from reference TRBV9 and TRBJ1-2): DSGVTQTPKHLITATGQRVTLRCSPRSGDLSVYWYQQSLDQGLQFLIQYYNGEERAKGNILERFSAQQFPDLHSELNLSSLELGDSALYFCASSVGAREYGYTFGSGTRLTVV.

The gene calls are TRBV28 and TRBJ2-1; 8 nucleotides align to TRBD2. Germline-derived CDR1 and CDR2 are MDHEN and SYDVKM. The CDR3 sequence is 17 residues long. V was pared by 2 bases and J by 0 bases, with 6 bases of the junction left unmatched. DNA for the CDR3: TGTGCCAGCAGTTTAAGCACGGGGGGGGTCTCCTACAATGAGCAGTTCTTC. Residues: CASSLSTGGVSYNEQFF.

CDR3 in amino acids: CASSFWGQPDQETQYF. The CDR3 DNA sequence: TGTGCCAGTAGTTTCTGGGGGCAGCCCGATCAAGAGACCCAGTACTTC. V and J are TRBV19 and TRBJ2-5, with D possibly being TRBD1 (6 bases). The CDR3 is 16 amino acids. Germline V gene data show CDR1 as LNHDA and CDR2 as SQIVND (reference sequence). V was trimmed by 5 bases and J by 2 bases, leaving 18 bases between them.

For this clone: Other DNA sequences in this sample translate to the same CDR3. The CDR3 loop reads CAWNGGGSYEQYF. The CDR3 nucleotides read TGTGCCTGGAATGGAGGCGGTTCCTACGAGCAGTACTTC. The J gene is TRBJ2-7, the V gene TRBV30; possible D gene TRBD2, 5 bases. CDR3 length: 13 residues. The germline V gene encodes CDR1 GTSNPN and CDR2 SVGIG (reference sequence). V lost 4 bases and J 1 base, leaving 11 bases between the germline ends. The complete variable domain, with remaining parts taken from reference TRBV30 and TRBJ2-7, reads SQTIHQWPATLVQPVGSPLSLECTVEGTSNPNLYWYRQAAGRGLQLLFYSVGIGQISSEVPQNLSASRPQDRQFILSSKKLLLSDSGFYLCAWNGGGSYEQYFGPGTRLTVT.

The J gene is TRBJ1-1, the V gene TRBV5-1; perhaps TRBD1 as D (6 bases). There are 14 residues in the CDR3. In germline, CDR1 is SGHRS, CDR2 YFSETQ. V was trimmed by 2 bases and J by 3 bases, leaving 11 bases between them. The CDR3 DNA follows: TGCGCCAGCAGCTTTACAGGGTTTGACACTGAAGCTTTCTTT. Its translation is CASSFTGFDTEAFF.

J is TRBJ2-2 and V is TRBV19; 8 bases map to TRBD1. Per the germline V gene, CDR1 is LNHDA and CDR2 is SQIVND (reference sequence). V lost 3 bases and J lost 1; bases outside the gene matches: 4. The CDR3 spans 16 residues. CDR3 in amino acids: CASSITGTGNTGELFF. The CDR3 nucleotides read TGTGCCAGTAGTATTACCGGGACAGGGAACACCGGGGAGCTGTTTTTT.

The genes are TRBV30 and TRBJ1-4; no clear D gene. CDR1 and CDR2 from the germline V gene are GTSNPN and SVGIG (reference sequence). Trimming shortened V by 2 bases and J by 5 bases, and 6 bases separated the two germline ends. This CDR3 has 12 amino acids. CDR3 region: CAWSRGNEKLFF. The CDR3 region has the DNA TGTGCCTGGAGTAGAGGCAATGAAAAACTGTTTTTT.

The CDR3 protein is CASSPALTPGLLNEQFF. CDR3 coding DNA: TGCGCCAGCAGTCCCGCGCTTACTCCGGGACTACTCAATGAGCAGTTCTTC. V is TRBV5-1 and J is TRBJ2-1; 7 bases agree with TRBD2. Germline V gene lookup returns CDR1 SGHRS and CDR2 YFSETQ. The CDR3 is 17 residues long. V dropped 5 bases and J dropped 6; count of bases not matched to a gene: 17.